These T cell receptor beta chains were read from a single sample in a study of PD-L1 blockade in urothelial cancer. The data were produced by immunoSEQ multiplex PCR, yet TCRdb's version contains in-frame clones alone and is incomplete. Of about 20,000 clones in the sample, roughly 88% are singletons; the top ten hold 3.7%. This specimen was PBMCs, taken around atezolizumab (anti-PD-L1) treatment. The receptors here all came from a man aged 45-65 years with urothelial cancer. The CDR3 runs from the conserved cysteine through the conserved F or W. The D gene is left open where the match is weak. Size tells how often a clone was seen (once, few, many) or the class of an expanded clone, and some rows leave it out.

D gene	V gene	clone size	J gene	CDR3 protein	CDR3 DNA
.	TRBV28	.	TRBJ2-3	CASTLGGTSTDTQYF	TGTGCCAGCACCCTGGGTGGGACTAGCACAGATACGCAGTATTTT
TRBD2	TRBV18	.	TRBJ2-1	CASSGLAGSHEQFF	TGTGCCAGCTCAGGCCTAGCGGGTTCCCATGAGCAGTTCTTC
TRBD1	TRBV6-5	once	TRBJ1-2	CASSYSYLDRAFGYTF	TGTGCCAGCAGTTACTCGTACTTAGACAGGGCATTCGGCTACACCTTC
TRBD1	TRBV6-5	.	TRBJ2-2	CASSLGQGPTGELFF	TGTGCCAGCAGTTTAGGACAGGGTCCCACCGGGGAGCTGTTTTTT
.	TRBV6-1	.	TRBJ2-1	CASSEARGLLLRQFF	TGTGCCAGCAGTGAAGCGAGGGGACTCCTCTTAAGGCAGTTCTTC
.	TRBV5-1	.	TRBJ2-1	CASRNPGNNEQFF	TGCGCCAGCAGAAATCCGGGGAACAATGAGCAGTTCTTC
.	TRBV10-3	.	TRBJ2-2	CATIGGAKGTGELFF	TGTGCCACCATTGGAGGAGCAAAGGGTACCGGGGAGCTGTTTTTT
.	TRBV15	.	TRBJ2-1	CATSRDGRGSFYNEQFF	TGTGCCACCAGCAGAGATGGGCGAGGGAGTTTCTACAATGAGCAGTTCTTC
TRBD1	TRBV5-1	once	TRBJ1-6	CASSNWDRASPLHF	TGCGCCAGCAGCAACTGGGACAGGGCTTCACCCCTCCACTTT
TRBD2	TRBV11-3	.	TRBJ2-3	CASSSGTSGRTDTQYF	TGTGCCAGCAGCTCAGGGACTAGCGGGAGAACAGATACGCAGTATTTT
.	TRBV19	.	TRBJ2-7	CASSIIIGTTYEQYF	TGTGCCAGTAGTATAATAATTGGCACCACCTACGAGCAGTACTTC
.	TRBV4-1	.	TRBJ1-6	CASSFSGQAYNSPLHF	TGCGCCAGCAGCTTTTCGGGACAAGCCTATAATTCACCCCTCCACTTT
.	TRBV5-4	once	TRBJ1-3	CASTIDGRGGNTIYF	TGTGCCAGCACCATAGATGGCCGGGGTGGAAACACCATATATTTT
.	TRBV30	.	TRBJ2-3	CAWSGAPVTDTQYF	TGTGCCTGGAGTGGGGCCCCCGTAACAGATACGCAGTATTTT
.	TRBV29-1	.	TRBJ1-1	CSVEGGRGPSDTEAFF	TGCAGCGTTGAAGGAGGCAGGGGCCCCTCCGACACTGAAGCTTTCTTT
TRBD1	TRBV19	.	TRBJ1-2	CASNPAGQGELGYTF	TGTGCCAGCAACCCGGCGGGACAGGGAGAACTTGGCTACACCTTC
.	TRBV4-3	.	TRBJ2-7	CASSQDLLVPNEQYF	TGCGCCAGCAGCCAAGATCTCTTAGTCCCCAACGAGCAGTACTTC